Listed below are T cell receptor beta chains from one sample, sequenced in a study of blood T cell repertoires in COVID-19. Using immunoSEQ multiplex PCR, the repertoire was profiled, and TCRdb retains in-frame clones only, with some absent. The sample includes over 200,000 clones, approximately 86% of them seen just once. The sequencing input was peripheral blood. The source is a human donor in a cohort sampled during active COVID-19. Both conserved end residues are part of each CDR3. The D gene is left open where the match is weak. Size is omitted from some rows. Given values are once, few, many or a class for expanded clones.

size	D	V	J	CDR3	DNA
NA	TRBD2	TRBV24-1	TRBJ2-1	CATSDLDGRAGNEQFF	TGTGCCACCAGTGATTTGGACGGGAGGGCCGGTAATGAGCAGTTCTTC
NA	NA	TRBV7-6	TRBJ2-1	CASSSVAYNEQFF	TGTGCCAGCAGCTCGGTCGCTTACAATGAGCAGTTCTTC
NA	TRBD1	TRBV10-3	TRBJ1-1	CAVRDRGQSEAFF	TGTGCCGTCCGGGACAGGGGGCAGAGTGAAGCTTTCTTT
NA	TRBD1	TRBV19	TRBJ1-1	CASSRQGRKNTEAFF	TGTGCCAGTAGCAGACAGGGTCGGAAGAACACTGAAGCTTTCTTT
NA	NA	TRBV29-1	TRBJ2-5	CSVPAGPSGQETQYF	TGCAGCGTTCCCGCCGGCCCCAGCGGACAAGAGACCCAGTACTTC
NA	TRBD1	TRBV6-4	TRBJ2-1	CASSETRGQGGDEQFF	TGTGCCAGCAGTGAAACTAGGGGACAGGGGGGGGACGAGCAGTTCTTC
once	TRBD1	TRBV10-3	TRBJ2-6	CAISEGALTSGANVLTF	TGTGCCATCAGCGAGGGGGCCCTCACCTCTGGGGCCAACGTCCTGACTTTC
NA	NA	TRBV24-1	TRBJ2-1	CATSDFAAVGQFF	TGTGCCACCAGTGATTTTGCGGCAGTCGGGCAGTTCTTC
NA	TRBD2	TRBV10-3	TRBJ2-2	CAIKRGTGVTGELFF	TGTGCCATCAAGCGGGGGACGGGAGTTACCGGGGAGCTGTTTTTT
few	NA	TRBV3-1/TRBV3-2	TRBJ2-7	CASSQSSYEQYF	TGTGCCAGCAGCCAGAGCTCCTACGAGCAGTACTTC
NA	NA	TRBV11-2	TRBJ1-1	CASSSRTARAEAFF	TGTGCCAGCAGCTCGCGGACTGCCCGCGCTGAAGCTTTCTTT
NA	TRBD1	TRBV3-1/TRBV3-2	TRBJ1-5	CASSRDTTGRSQHF	TGTGCCAGCAGCCGAGATACGACAGGGAGATCCCAGCATTTT
once	TRBD1	TRBV12-3/TRBV12-4	TRBJ1-5	CASGTGGNQPQHF	TGTGCCAGCGGGACAGGGGGCAATCAGCCCCAGCATTTT
NA	NA	TRBV5-6	TRBJ1-2	CASSHTGRAKGMGGYGYTF	TGTGCCAGCAGCCATACCGGCCGAGCAAAGGGTATGGGGGGCTATGGCTACACCTTC
NA	NA	TRBV6-5	TRBJ1-2	CASSYSWGLYGYTF	TGTGCCAGCAGTTACTCTTGGGGCTTGTATGGCTACACCTTC
NA	TRBD1	TRBV7-9	TRBJ2-1	CASSLDRGLYNEQFF	TGTGCCAGCAGCTTGGACAGGGGGCTCTACAATGAGCAGTTCTTC
NA	TRBD1	TRBV9	TRBJ1-2	CASSVSGQGIYGYTF	TGTGCCAGCAGCGTTTCTGGACAGGGTATCTATGGCTACACCTTC
NA	TRBD1	TRBV5-1	TRBJ1-3	CASSLGVGGKTGTGNTIYF	TGCGCCAGCAGCTTGGGTGTCGGGGGAAAGACAGGGACTGGAAACACCATATATTTT
NA	NA	TRBV10-3	TRBJ1-1	CAISARDTEAFF	TGTGCCATCAGTGCGAGGGATACTGAAGCTTTCTTT
NA	NA	TRBV9	TRBJ1-6	CASSVDTDTSPLHF	TGTGCCAGCAGCGTAGACACCGATACTTCACCCCTCCACTTT
NA	NA	TRBV19	TRBJ2-5	CASSIGGGAETQYF	TGTGCCAGTAGTATCGGCGGGGGCGCGGAGACCCAGTACTTC
NA	NA	TRBV28	TRBJ2-3	CASSPSTGTGTDTQYF	TGTGCCAGCAGCCCATCGACAGGGACTGGCACAGATACGCAGTATTTT
NA	TRBD2	TRBV7-2	TRBJ2-7	CASSLPSGARRQYF	TGTGCCAGCAGCTTACCTAGCGGGGCCCGGAGGCAGTACTTC
NA	NA	TRBV11-2	TRBJ1-2	CASSLIPQSNYGYTF	TGTGCCAGCAGCTTAATCCCCCAATCTAACTATGGCTACACCTTC
NA	TRBD1	TRBV4-3	TRBJ2-7	CASSPRQGVSYEQYF	TGCGCCAGCAGCCCTAGACAGGGTGTCTCCTACGAGCAGTACTTC
NA	NA	TRBV2	TRBJ1-4	CASSLEQGLNEKLFF	TGTGCCAGCAGTCTCGAACAGGGATTGAATGAAAAACTGTTTTTT
NA	NA	TRBV28	TRBJ2-1	CASSHDLATDEQFF	TGTGCCAGCAGTCACGATCTAGCAACGGATGAGCAGTTCTTC
NA	NA	TRBV30	TRBJ1-6	CAWMLPGRRSYNSPLHF	TGTGCCTGGATGCTCCCAGGGCGCCGCTCCTATAATTCACCCCTCCACTTT
NA	NA	TRBV30	TRBJ1-2	CAWSVSYDSPYGYTF	TGTGCCTGGAGTGTATCGTACGACAGTCCCTATGGCTACACCTTC